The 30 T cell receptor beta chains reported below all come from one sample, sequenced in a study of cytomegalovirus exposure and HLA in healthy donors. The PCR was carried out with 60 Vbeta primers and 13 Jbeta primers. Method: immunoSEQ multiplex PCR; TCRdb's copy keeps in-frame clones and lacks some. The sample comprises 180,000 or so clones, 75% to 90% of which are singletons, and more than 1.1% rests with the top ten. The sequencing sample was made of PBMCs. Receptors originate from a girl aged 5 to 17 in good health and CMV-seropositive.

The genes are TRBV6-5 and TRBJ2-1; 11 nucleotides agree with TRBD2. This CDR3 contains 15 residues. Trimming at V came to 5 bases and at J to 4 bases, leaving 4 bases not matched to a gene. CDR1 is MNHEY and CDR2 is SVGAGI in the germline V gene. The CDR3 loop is CASSLGTSGYNEQFF. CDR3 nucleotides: TGTGCCAGCAGTCTCGGGACTAGCGGATACAATGAGCAGTTCTTC.

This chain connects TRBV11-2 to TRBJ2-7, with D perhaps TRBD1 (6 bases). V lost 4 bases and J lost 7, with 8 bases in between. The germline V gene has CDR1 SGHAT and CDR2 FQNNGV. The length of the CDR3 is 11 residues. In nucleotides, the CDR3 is TGTGCCAGCAGCTACCAGGGGGAGCAGTACTTC. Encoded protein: CASSYQGEQYF.

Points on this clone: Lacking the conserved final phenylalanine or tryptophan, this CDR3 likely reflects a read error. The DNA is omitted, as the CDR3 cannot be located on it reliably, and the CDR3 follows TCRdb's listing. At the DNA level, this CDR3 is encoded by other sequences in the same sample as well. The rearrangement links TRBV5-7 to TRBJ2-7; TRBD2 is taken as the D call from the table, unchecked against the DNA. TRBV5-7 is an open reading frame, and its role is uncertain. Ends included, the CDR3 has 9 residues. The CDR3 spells CASSFAGLD.

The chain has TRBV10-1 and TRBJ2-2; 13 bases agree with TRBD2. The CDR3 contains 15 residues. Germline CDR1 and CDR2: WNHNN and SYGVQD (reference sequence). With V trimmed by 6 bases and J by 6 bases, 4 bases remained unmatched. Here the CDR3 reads CASSGTSGKAGELFF. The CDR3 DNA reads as TGCGCCAGCAGCGGGACTAGCGGGAAGGCCGGGGAGCTGTTTTTT.

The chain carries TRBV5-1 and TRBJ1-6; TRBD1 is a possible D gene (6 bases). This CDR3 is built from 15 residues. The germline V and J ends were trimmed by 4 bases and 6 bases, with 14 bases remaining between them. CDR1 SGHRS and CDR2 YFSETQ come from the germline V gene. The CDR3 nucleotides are TGCGCCAGCAGCCCGTACGGGACACTTAATTCACCCCTCCACTTT. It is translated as CASSPYGTLNSPLHF.

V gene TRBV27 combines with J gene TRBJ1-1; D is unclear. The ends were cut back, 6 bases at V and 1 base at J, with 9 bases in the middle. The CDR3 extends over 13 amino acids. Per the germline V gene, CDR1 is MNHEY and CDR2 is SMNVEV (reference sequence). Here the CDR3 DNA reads TGTGCCAGCAGAGACACTAGGAACACTGAAGCTTTCTTT. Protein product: CASRDTRNTEAFF.

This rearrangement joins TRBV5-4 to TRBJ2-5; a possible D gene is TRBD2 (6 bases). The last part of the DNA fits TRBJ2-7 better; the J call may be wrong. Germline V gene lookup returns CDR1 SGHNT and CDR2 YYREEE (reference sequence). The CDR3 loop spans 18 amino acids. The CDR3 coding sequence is TGTGCCAGCAGCTTCAGGGTACGGGACTCACAAGAATTCTACGAGCAGTACTTC. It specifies CASSFRVRDSQEFYEQYF.

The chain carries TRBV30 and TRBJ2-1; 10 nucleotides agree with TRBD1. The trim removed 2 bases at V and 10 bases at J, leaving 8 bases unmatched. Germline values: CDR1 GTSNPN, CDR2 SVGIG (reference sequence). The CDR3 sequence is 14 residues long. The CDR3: CAWSSGTGDGEQFF. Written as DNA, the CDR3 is TGTGCCTGGAGTTCTGGGACAGGGGATGGCGAGCAGTTCTTC.

CDR3 loop: CASSFPTGLSSYNEQFF. CDR3 bases: TGTGCCAGCAGCTTTCCTACTGGGCTTAGCTCCTACAATGAGCAGTTCTTC. The gene calls are TRBV5-5 and TRBJ2-1; unclear D gene. Germline assignment: CDR1 SGHKS and CDR2 YYEKEE (reference sequence). The CDR3 runs to 17 residues. V shed 2 bases and J shed 0 bases, with 15 bases lying between them.

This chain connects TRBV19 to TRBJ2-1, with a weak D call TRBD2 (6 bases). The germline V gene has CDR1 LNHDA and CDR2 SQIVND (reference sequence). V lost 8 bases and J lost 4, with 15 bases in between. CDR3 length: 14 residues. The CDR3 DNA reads TGTGCCAGTCAAGGGTCTAGCGTGTACAATGAGCAGTTCTTC. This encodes CASQGSSVYNEQFF. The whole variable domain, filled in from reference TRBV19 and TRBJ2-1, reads DGGITQSPKYLFRKEGQNVTLSCEQNLNHDAMYWYRQDPGQGLRLIYYSQIVNDFQKGDIAEGYSVSREKKESFPLTVTSAQKNPTAFYLCASQGSSVYNEQFFGPGTRLTVL.

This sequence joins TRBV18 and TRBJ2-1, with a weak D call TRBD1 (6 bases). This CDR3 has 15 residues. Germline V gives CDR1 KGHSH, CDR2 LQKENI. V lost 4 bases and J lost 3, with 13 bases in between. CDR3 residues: CASSLSDRYYNEQFF. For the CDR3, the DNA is TGTGCCAGCTCACTATCGGACAGATACTACAATGAGCAGTTCTTC.

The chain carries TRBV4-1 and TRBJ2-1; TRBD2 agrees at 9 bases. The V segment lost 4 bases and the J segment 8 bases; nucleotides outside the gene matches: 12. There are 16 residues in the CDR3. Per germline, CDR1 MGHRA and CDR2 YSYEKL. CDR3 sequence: CASSPLLTSGQDEQFF. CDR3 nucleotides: TGCGCCAGCAGCCCGCTTTTGACTAGCGGTCAGGATGAGCAGTTCTTC.

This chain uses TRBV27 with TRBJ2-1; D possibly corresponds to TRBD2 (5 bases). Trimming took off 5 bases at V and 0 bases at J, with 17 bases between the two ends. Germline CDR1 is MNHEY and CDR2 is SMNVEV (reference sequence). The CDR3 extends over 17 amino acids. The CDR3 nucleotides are TGTGCCAGCAGTACCTACTGGGAGAGGAGCTCCTACAATGAGCAGTTCTTC. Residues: CASSTYWERSSYNEQFF.

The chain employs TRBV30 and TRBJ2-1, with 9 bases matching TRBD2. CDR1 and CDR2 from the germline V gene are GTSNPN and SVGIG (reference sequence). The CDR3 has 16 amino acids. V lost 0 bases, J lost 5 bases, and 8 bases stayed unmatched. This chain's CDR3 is CAWSVRGTSLNNEQFF. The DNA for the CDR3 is TGTGCCTGGAGTGTACGCGGGACTAGCCTCAACAATGAGCAGTTCTTC. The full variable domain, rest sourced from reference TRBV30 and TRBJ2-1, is SQTIHQWPATLVQPVGSPLSLECTVEGTSNPNLYWYRQAAGRGLQLLFYSVGIGQISSEVPQNLSASRPQDRQFILSSKKLLLSDSGFYLCAWSVRGTSLNNEQFFGPGTRLTVL.

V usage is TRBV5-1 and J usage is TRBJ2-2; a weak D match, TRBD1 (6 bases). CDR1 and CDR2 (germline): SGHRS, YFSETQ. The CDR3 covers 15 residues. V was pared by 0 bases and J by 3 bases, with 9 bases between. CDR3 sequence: CASSLVPGDTGELFF. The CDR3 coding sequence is TGCGCCAGCAGCTTGGTTCCAGGGGACACCGGGGAGCTGTTTTTT.

The CDR3 loop reads CASSPGGGGRSQFF. The CDR3 nucleotides read TGTGCCAGCAGCCCGGGGGGGGGCGGGAGAAGTCAGTTCTTC. This sequence joins TRBV5-6 and TRBJ2-1; 8 nucleotides agree with TRBD2. Germline lookup yields CDR1 SGHDT and CDR2 YYEEEE. The CDR3 loop spans 14 amino acids. V lost 4 bases, J lost 13 bases, and 13 bases stayed unmatched.

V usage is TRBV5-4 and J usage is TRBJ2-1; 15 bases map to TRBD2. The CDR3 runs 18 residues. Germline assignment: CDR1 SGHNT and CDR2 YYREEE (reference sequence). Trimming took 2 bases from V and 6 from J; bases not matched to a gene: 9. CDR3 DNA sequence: TGTGCCAGCAGCTTTAACGGACTAGCGGGAGGGCCAGGCAATGAGCAGTTCTTC. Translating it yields CASSFNGLAGGPGNEQFF.

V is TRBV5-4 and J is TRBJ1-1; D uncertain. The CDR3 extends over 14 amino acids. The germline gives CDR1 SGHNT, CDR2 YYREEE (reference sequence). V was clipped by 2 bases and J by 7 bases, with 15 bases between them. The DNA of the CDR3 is TGTGCCAGCAGCTTTCCAGGTATGGCGGGTGAAGCTTTCTTT. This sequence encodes CASSFPGMAGEAFF.

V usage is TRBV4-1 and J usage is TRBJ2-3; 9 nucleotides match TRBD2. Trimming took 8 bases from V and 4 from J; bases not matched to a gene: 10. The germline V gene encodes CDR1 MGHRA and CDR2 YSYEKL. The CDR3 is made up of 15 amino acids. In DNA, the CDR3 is TGCGCCAGCGGCGGGACTAGCCGTAGCCCAGATACGCAGTATTTT. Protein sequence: CASGGTSRSPDTQYF.

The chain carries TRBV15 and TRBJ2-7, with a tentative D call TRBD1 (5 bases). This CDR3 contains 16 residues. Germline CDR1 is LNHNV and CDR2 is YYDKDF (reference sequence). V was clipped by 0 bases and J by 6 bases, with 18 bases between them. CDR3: CATSRDTGQRPSEQYF. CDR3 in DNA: TGTGCCACCAGCAGAGATACCGGACAACGGCCTAGCGAGCAGTACTTC. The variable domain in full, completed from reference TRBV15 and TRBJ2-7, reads DAMVIQNPRYQVTQFGKPVTLSCSQTLNHNVMYWYQQKSSQAPKLLFHYYDKDFNNEADTPDNFQSRRPNTSFCFLDIRSPGLGDTAMYLCATSRDTGQRPSEQYFGPGTRLTVT.

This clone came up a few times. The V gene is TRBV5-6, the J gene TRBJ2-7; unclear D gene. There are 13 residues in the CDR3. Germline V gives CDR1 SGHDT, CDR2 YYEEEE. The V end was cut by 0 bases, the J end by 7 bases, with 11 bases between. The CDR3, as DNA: TGTGCCAGCAGCTTGGACCTAGTGCGGGAGCAGTACTTC. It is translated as CASSLDLVREQYF.

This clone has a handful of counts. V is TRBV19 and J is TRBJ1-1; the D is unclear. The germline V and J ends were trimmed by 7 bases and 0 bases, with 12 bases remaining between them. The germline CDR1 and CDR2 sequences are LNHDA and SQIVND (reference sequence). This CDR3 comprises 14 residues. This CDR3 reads CASTQTILNTEAFF. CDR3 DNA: TGTGCCAGTACCCAGACTATATTGAACACTGAAGCTTTCTTT.

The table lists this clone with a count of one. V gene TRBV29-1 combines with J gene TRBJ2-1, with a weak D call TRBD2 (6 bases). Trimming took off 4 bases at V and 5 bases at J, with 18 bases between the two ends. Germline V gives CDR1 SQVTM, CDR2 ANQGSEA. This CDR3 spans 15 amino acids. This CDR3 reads CSVVLFRESHNEQFF. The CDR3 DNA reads TGCAGCGTTGTTCTGTTTCGGGAGTCCCACAATGAGCAGTTCTTC.

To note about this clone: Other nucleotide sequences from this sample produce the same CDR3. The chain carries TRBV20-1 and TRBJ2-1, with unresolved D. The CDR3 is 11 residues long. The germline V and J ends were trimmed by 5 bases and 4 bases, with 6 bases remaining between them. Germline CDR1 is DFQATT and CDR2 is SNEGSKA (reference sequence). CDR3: CSASQYNEQFF. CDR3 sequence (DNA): TGCAGTGCTTCTCAGTACAATGAGCAGTTCTTC.

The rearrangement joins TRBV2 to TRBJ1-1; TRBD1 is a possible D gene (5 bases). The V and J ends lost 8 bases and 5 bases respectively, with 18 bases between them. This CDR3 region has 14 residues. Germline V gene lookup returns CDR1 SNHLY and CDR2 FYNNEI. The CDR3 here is CASFPLLGLTEAFF. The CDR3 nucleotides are TGTGCCAGCTTCCCACTGCTGGGGCTTACTGAAGCTTTCTTT.

This CDR3 reads CASSQSARLAGTNEQYF. CDR3 sequence (DNA): TGCGCCAGCAGCCAAAGTGCGCGACTAGCGGGAACGAACGAGCAGTACTTC. V usage is TRBV4-1 and J usage is TRBJ2-7; 11 bases line up with TRBD2. The length of the CDR3 is 17 residues. Unmatched junction bases numbered 11, after V lost 2 bases and J lost 5 bases. The germline V gene has CDR1 MGHRA and CDR2 YSYEKL.

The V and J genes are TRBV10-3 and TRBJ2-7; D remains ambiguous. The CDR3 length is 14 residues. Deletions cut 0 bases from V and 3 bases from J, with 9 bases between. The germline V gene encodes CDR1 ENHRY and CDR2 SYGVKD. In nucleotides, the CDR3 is TGTGCCATCAGTGAGTCGGCCAGGCTCTACGAGCAGTACTTC. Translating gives CAISESARLYEQYF.

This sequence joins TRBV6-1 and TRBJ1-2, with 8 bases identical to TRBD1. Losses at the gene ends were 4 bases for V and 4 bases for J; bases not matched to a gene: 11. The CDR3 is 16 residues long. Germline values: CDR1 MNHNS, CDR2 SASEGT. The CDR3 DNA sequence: TGTGCCAGCAGTGTGGCTGGGACAGGAGCACCCTATGGCTACACCTTC. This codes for CASSVAGTGAPYGYTF.

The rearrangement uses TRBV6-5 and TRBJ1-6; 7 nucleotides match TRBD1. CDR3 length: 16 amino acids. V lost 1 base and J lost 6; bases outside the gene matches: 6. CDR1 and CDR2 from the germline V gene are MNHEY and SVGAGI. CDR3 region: CASSYFGGQVNSPLHF. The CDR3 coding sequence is TGTGCCAGCAGTTACTTTGGAGGACAGGTTAATTCACCCCTCCACTTT.

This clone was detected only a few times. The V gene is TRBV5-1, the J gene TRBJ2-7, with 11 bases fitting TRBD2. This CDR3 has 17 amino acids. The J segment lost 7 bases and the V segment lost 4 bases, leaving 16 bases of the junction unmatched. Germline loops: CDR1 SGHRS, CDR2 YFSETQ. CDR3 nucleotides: TGCGCCAGCAGCCCCTGGGCTAGCGGGAGGCCCATTGGGGAGCAGTACTTC. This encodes CASSPWASGRPIGEQYF.